A single sample gave rise to the 21 T cell receptor beta chains below, sequenced in a study of blood T cell repertoires in COVID-19. The assay was immunoSEQ multiplex PCR, and TCRdb's table has in-frame clones only and misses some. This table holds 100,000 to 150,000 clones, about 85% found once. Sample: peripheral blood. Receptor source: a woman of 80 years or more with acute or convalescent COVID-19.

The CDR3 DNA is TGTGCCAGCAGTCAGGGGATCAGGGTGAGAGGTCCGGCTTTCTTT. Translating gives CASSQGIRVRGPAFF. The rearrangement uses TRBV6-5 and TRBJ1-1; D is possibly TRBD1 (6 bases). Trimming took off 5 bases at V and 11 bases at J, with 24 bases between the two ends. In germline, CDR1 is MNHEY, CDR2 SVGAGI. The CDR3 extends over 15 amino acids.

This clone was counted a few times. V is TRBV7-8 and J is TRBJ1-1; a weak D match, TRBD1 (5 bases). Germline V CDR1 and CDR2: SGHVS, FQNEAQ. The CDR3 loop spans 13 amino acids. V was shortened by 3 bases and J by 5 bases, with 10 bases between the two germline ends. CDR3 protein: CASSFAGQTEAFF. CDR3 coding DNA: TGTGCCAGCAGCTTTGCGGGGCAGACTGAAGCTTTCTTT.

The chain combines TRBV19 with TRBJ2-6; D is undetermined. CDR3 length: 15 amino acids. The V and J ends lost 2 bases and 2 bases respectively, with 7 bases between them. Germline values: CDR1 LNHDA, CDR2 SQIVND (reference sequence). In DNA form, the CDR3 reads TGTGCCAGTAGTATAAGAGGAACTGGGGCCAACGTCCTGACTTTC. Translated: CASSIRGTGANVLTF.

This chain connects TRBV4-1 to TRBJ1-4; 8 positions agree with TRBD1. Germline CDR1 reads MGHRA; CDR2 reads YSYEKL. The CDR3 sequence is 15 residues long. After removal of 2 bases from V and 10 bases from J, the junction contained 9 bases not matched to a gene. CDR3 sequence: CASSQPDREVRKLFF. The CDR3 DNA reads TGCGCCAGCAGCCAACCGGACAGGGAAGTCCGAAAACTGTTTTTT.

V and J are TRBV5-1 and TRBJ1-1; 9 nucleotides agree with TRBD1. Germline values: CDR1 SGHRS, CDR2 YFSETQ. The V segment lost 7 bases and the J segment 6 bases; nucleotides outside the gene matches: 4. This CDR3 region has 12 residues. CDR3 residues: CASGGQGSEAFF. The CDR3 coding sequence is TGCGCCAGCGGGGGACAGGGATCTGAAGCTTTCTTT.

Here the CDR3 DNA reads TGTGCCAGCAGTCTTGAGGGTTACGGCTACACCTTC. This gives the protein CASSLEGYGYTF. The chain is built from TRBV5-5 and TRBJ1-2; unclear D gene. Trimming stripped 5 bases from V and 8 bases from J, with 13 bases between. The germline CDR1 and CDR2 sequences are SGHKS and YYEKEE (reference sequence). This CDR3 region has 12 residues. The variable domain in full, completed from reference TRBV5-5 and TRBJ1-2, reads DAGVTQSPTHLIKTRGQQVTLRCSPISGHKSVSWYQQVLGQGPQFIFQYYEKEERGRGNFPDRFSARQFPNYSSELNVNALLLGDSALYLCASSLEGYGYTFGSGTRLTVV.

The genes are TRBV19 and TRBJ1-1; the D gene is possibly TRBD1 (5 bases). The CDR3 has 19 residues. In germline, CDR1 is LNHDA, CDR2 SQIVND (reference sequence). The V gene lost 5 bases and the J gene lost 0 bases, with 25 bases spanning the gap. CDR3 DNA sequence: TGTGCCAGTAGTTTCAACTTCGGGACTGGATTCTTAATGAACACTGAAGCTTTCTTT. It encodes CASSFNFGTGFLMNTEAFF. Full variable domain (outside the CDR3, taken from reference TRBV19 and TRBJ1-1): DGGITQSPKYLFRKEGQNVTLSCEQNLNHDAMYWYRQDPGQGLRLIYYSQIVNDFQKGDIAEGYSVSREKKESFPLTVTSAQKNPTAFYLCASSFNFGTGFLMNTEAFFGQGTRLTVV.

The chain combines TRBV14 with TRBJ1-6, with D unclear. Germline CDR1 SGHDN, CDR2 FVKESK. V lost 2 bases to trimming and J lost 13 bases, with 18 bases between them. The CDR3 contains 15 residues. The CDR3 is CASSQPGASLGPLHF. CDR3 bases: TGTGCCAGCAGCCAACCGGGAGCTTCCCTTGGGCCCCTCCACTTT.

The V call is TRBV9, the J call TRBJ1-2; 10 bases are shared with TRBD1. Germline V lookup: CDR1 SGDLS, CDR2 YYNGEE. This CDR3 is built from 15 residues. V lost 1 base and J lost 3; bases outside the gene matches: 3. This CDR3 is CASSVIGTGDYGYTF. Here the CDR3 DNA reads TGTGCCAGCAGCGTAATCGGGACAGGGGACTATGGCTACACCTTC.

This clone was recorded only once. V and J are TRBV25-1 and TRBJ2-1, with 7 bases matching TRBD2. The CDR3 has 14 residues. V lost 5 bases, J lost 1 base, and 2 bases stayed unmatched. Germline V gene lookup returns CDR1 MGHDK and CDR2 SYGVNS. The CDR3 spells CASSSSGSYNEQFF. Written as DNA, the CDR3 is TGTGCCAGCAGTAGTAGCGGGTCCTACAATGAGCAGTTCTTC. The variable domain in full, with the rest retrieved from reference TRBV25-1 and TRBJ2-1, is EADIYQTPRYLVIGTGKKITLECSQTMGHDKMYWYQQDPGMELHLIHYSYGVNSTEKGDLSSESTVSRIRTEHFPLTLESARPSHTSQYLCASSSSGSYNEQFFGPGTRLTVL.

The V and J genes are TRBV27 and TRBJ1-2; D uncertain. The CDR3 runs 14 residues. CDR1 MNHEY and CDR2 SMNVEV come from the germline V gene (reference sequence). V was cut by 5 bases and J by 3 bases, with 13 bases left in between. The CDR3 DNA reads as TGTGCCAGCAGTCCTCTCGCGGATTACTATGGCTACACCTTC. It encodes CASSPLADYYGYTF.

The rearrangement uses TRBV20-1 and TRBJ2-7, with 8 bases matching TRBD1. The CDR3 consists of 15 residues. Germline loops: CDR1 DFQATT, CDR2 SNEGSKA (reference sequence). V was pared by 3 bases and J by 5 bases, with 12 bases of the junction left unmatched. CDR3 residues: CSASYRGTGWDEQYF. CDR3 sequence (DNA): TGCAGTGCTAGTTATCGCGGGACAGGCTGGGACGAGCAGTACTTC.

The rearrangement joins TRBV7-3 to TRBJ2-3, with D perhaps TRBD1 (5 bases). The V end was cut by 3 bases, the J end by 2 bases, with 9 bases between. The CDR3 loop spans 14 amino acids. Germline V gene data show CDR1 as SGHTA and CDR2 as FQGTGA. The CDR3, as DNA: TGTGCCAGCAGCTTTGGGGCTCCCACAGATACGCAGTATTTT. This translates into CASSFGAPTDTQYF.

The rearrangement links TRBV24-1 to TRBJ2-1; 10 bases map to TRBD1. The trim removed 6 bases at V and 6 bases at J, leaving 7 bases unmatched. Germline assignment: CDR1 KGHDR and CDR2 SFDVKD. There are 15 residues in the CDR3. CDR3 sequence (DNA): TGTGCCACCAGTCCGGGACAGGGGTTTGGCAATGAGCAGTTCTTC. This codes for CATSPGQGFGNEQFF.

This clone was counted a single time. The rearrangement links TRBV15 to TRBJ1-4, with D maybe TRBD1 (6 bases). The CDR3 runs to 14 residues. V lost 5 bases, J lost 8 bases, and 15 bases lay in between. Germline CDR1 LNHNV, CDR2 YYDKDF (reference sequence). CDR3 loop: CATSSDRKGEKLFF. Written as DNA, the CDR3 is TGTGCCACCAGCTCGGACAGAAAAGGGGAAAAACTGTTTTTT.

J is TRBJ2-2 and V is TRBV10-3, with a possible D match to TRBD1 (6 bases). V was trimmed by 2 bases and J by 1 base, leaving 17 bases between them. The germline CDR1 and CDR2 sequences are ENHRY and SYGVKD. This CDR3 spans 18 amino acids. Here the CDR3 DNA reads TGTGCCATCAGTGAGAGATTCGTGGGGGCGATGAACACCGGGGAGCTGTTTTTT. This gives the protein CAISERFVGAMNTGELFF.

This clone came up a few times. Other DNA variants within this sample encode the same CDR3. This chain uses TRBV3-1 (or the pseudogene TRBV3-2) with TRBJ1-1, with 8 bases fitting TRBD1. The CDR3 is made up of 14 amino acids. Germline V gene lookup returns CDR1 LGHDT and CDR2 YNNKEL (reference sequence). J gave up 6 bases and V 1 base, and 4 bases lay outside the gene matches. The CDR3, as DNA: TGTGCCAGCAGCCAAGGACAGGGGAGGGCTGAAGCTTTCTTT. Its translation: CASSQGQGRAEAFF.

In its sample, this clone was seen a few times. The chain recombines TRBV6-1 with TRBJ1-3; the match to TRBD1 covers 8 bases. The V gene's germline CDR1 is MNHNS and CDR2 SASEGT. V shed 4 bases, J shed 4 bases, and the junction held 9 bases outside the gene matches. CDR3 length: 16 residues. CDR3 DNA sequence: TGTGCCAGCAGTGCCGGGACAGGAGTGTTAGGAAACACCATATATTTT. Protein: CASSAGTGVLGNTIYF.

This rearrangement joins TRBV12-5 to TRBJ2-3; TRBD2 is a possible D gene (5 bases). This CDR3 comprises 16 residues. The V end lost 6 bases, the J end lost 7 bases, and 23 bases lay between the germline ends. Looked up from germline, CDR1 is LGHNT and CDR2 is FRNRAP. CDR3 in amino acids: CASGPSEGAKRYTQYF. The DNA for the CDR3 is TGTGCTAGTGGCCCTAGTGAGGGCGCCAAAAGATATACGCAGTATTTT.

This clone is classed as medium-sized (0.01 to 0.1%). The chain uses TRBV19 and TRBJ1-5; 11 bases line up with TRBD1. The J segment lost 6 bases and the V segment lost 11 bases, leaving 9 bases of the junction unmatched. This CDR3 has 14 residues. Germline-derived CDR1 and CDR2 are LNHDA and SQIVND (reference sequence). CDR3 protein: CAAAGQGEIQPQHF. The CDR3 DNA reads TGTGCCGCGGCGGGACAGGGGGAAATTCAGCCCCAGCATTTT.

This chain connects TRBV6-2 or TRBV6-3 to TRBJ1-1; D is unresolved. With 2 bases removed from V and 2 bases from J, the gap between germline ends came to 12 bases. Germline loops: CDR1 MNHEY, CDR2 SVGEGT. The CDR3 has 15 amino acids. CDR3 nucleotides: TGTGCCAGCAGTTACCCCCACAGCGGAAACACTGAAGCTTTCTTT. This encodes CASSYPHSGNTEAFF.